This T cell receptor beta chain was retrieved from a study of CDR3 diversity in severe acne. Trimming left V 7 bases short and J 7 bases short, with 28 bases between. Germline V gene data show CDR1 as MGHDK and CDR2 as SYGVNS. The CDR3 extends over 18 amino acids. From the PCR reads, TCRdb called clonotypes with MiXCR, one entry per CDR3 protein. The profile shows fewer than 90,000 distinct CDR3 sequences, under 65% of them singletons. This chain joins TRBV25-1 and TRBJ1-4; D possibly corresponds to TRBD1 (5 bases). The sequenced sample consisted of blood. The receptor was isolated from a male donor in good health, without acne. CDR3 region: CASNRGDPDKVRGEKLFF. CDR3 bases: TGTGCCAGCAACCGCGGGGACCCGGACAAAGTCCGGGGTGAAAAACTGTTTTTT. The variable domain in full, completed from reference TRBV25-1 and TRBJ1-4, reads EADIYQTPRYLVIGTGKKITLECSQTMGHDKMYWYQQDPGMELHLIHYSYGVNSTEKGDLSSESTVSRIRTEHFPLTLESARPSHTSQYLCASNRGDPDKVRGEKLFFGSGTQLSVL.